This T cell receptor beta chain was recorded in a study of cytomegalovirus exposure and HLA in healthy donors. Study-wide findings and caveats: Rare TCR sequences dominated, though some public TCRs recurred in many donors.

CDR1 is DFQATT and CDR2 is SNEGSKA in the germline V gene (reference sequence). The CDR3 sequence is 11 residues long. The V and J ends lost 5 bases and 6 bases respectively, with 11 bases between them. A multiplex PCR was run with 60 Vbeta primers and 13 Jbeta primers. This table comes from immunoSEQ multiplex PCR, and its TCRdb copy is limited to in-frame clones, with some not included. The table records fewer than 110,000 clones, approximately 74% of them present only once. Note on this clone: Its target is not known.

There were likely unrecorded immune exposures, though donors were nominally healthy when sampled. This TCR derives from a woman aged 35 to 49 in good health and CMV-seropositive. This rearrangement joins TRBV20-1 to TRBJ2-7; no definite D call. Sample: PBMCs. CDR3: CSASLVSEQYF. CDR3 DNA: TGCAGTGCTTCGCTAGTTAGCGAGCAGTACTTC.